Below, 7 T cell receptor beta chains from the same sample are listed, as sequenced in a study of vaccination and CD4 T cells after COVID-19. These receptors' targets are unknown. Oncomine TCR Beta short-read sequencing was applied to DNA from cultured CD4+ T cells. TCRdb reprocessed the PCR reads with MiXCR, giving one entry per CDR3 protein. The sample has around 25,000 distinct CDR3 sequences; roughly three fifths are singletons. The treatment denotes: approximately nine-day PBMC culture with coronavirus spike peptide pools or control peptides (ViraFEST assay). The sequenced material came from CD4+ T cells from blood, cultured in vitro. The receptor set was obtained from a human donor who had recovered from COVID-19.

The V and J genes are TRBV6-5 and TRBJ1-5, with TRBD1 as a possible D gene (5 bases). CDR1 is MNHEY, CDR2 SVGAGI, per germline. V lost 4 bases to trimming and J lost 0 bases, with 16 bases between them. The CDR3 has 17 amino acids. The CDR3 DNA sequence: TGTGCCAGCAGTTCCCCCATCCGGGGGGTTAGCAATCAGCCCCAGCATTTT. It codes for CASSSPIRGVSNQPQHF.

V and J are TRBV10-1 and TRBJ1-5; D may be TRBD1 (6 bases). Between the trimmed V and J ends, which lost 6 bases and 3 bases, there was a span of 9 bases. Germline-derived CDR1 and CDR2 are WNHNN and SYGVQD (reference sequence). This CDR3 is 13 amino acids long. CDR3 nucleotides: TGCGCCAGCAGGACAGGCCTCAATCAGCCCCAGCATTTT. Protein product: CASRTGLNQPQHF.

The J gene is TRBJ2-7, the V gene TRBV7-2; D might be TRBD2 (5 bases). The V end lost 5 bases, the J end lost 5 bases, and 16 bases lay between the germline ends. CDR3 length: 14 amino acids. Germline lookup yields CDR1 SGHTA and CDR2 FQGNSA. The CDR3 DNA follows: TGTGCCAGCAGCCAACTAGTGGGGTGGAACGAGCAGTACTTC. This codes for CASSQLVGWNEQYF.

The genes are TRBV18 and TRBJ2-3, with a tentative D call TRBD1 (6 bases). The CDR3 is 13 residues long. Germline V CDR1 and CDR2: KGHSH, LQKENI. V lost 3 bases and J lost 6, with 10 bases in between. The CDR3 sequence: CASSPLQGDTQYF. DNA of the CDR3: TGTGCCAGCTCACCTCTCCAGGGGGATACGCAGTATTTT.

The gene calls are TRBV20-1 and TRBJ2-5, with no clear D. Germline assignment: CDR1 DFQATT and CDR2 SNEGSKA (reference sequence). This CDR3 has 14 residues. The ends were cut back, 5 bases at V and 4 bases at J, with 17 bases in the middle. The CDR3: CSALELLQLETQYF. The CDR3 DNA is TGCAGTGCTCTGGAACTATTGCAGCTAGAGACCCAGTACTTC.

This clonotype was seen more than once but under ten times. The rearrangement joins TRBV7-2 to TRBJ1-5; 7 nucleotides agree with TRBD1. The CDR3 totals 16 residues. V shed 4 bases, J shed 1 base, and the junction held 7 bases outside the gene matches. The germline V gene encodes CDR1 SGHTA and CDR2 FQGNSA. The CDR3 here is CASSSRGGGSNQPQHF. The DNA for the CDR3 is TGTGCCAGCAGCTCCAGGGGGGGTGGGAGCAATCAGCCCCAGCATTTT.

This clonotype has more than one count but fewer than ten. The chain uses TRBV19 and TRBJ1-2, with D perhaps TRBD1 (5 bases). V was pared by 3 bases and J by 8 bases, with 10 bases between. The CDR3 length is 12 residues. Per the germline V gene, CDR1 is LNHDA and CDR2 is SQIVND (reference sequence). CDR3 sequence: CASSMVRGGYTF. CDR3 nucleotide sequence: TGTGCCAGTAGTATGGTAAGGGGAGGCTACACCTTC.